The clone carrying this TCR beta chain showed up many times. Each CDR3 protein gets one entry after TCRdb re-called the RT-PCR reads with MiXCR. Among about 680,000 distinct CDR3 sequences listed, around 14% were seen once. Germline V gene sequence: CDR1 DFQATT, CDR2 SNEGSKA (reference sequence). Trimming pared 5 bases from V and 5 bases from J, leaving 19 bases between. The CDR3 contains 14 residues. The sample consisted of memory CD4+ T cells from blood. The chain combines TRBV20-1 with TRBJ2-7; weak D call: TRBD1 (5 bases). The sequence derives from a female donor in good health, serving as a healthy control. For the CDR3, the DNA is TGCAGTGCTCTCAACCCAGGGAACCCCCACGAGCAGTACTTC. Residues: CSALNPGNPHEQYF.